What follows are 20 T cell receptor beta chains derived from one specimen sequenced in a study of post-analysis software for immune sequencing data. Study findings and constraints: Among 5 or 6 TRBV segments more frequent in patients than controls were TRBV5-6, TRBV5-1 and TRBV20-1.

Unique molecular identifiers featured in each of the TCR beta cDNA libraries. TCRdb reprocessed the PCR reads via MiXCR and lists one record per CDR3 protein. The data show about 820,000 distinct CDR3 sequences, 53% seen once. The antigens for these receptors are not known. Sequenced input: blood. The receptors come from a girl aged 5-17 years with multiple sclerosis.

The chain recombines TRBV18 with TRBJ2-7, with D perhaps given as TRBD1 or TRBD2 (5 bases each). Trimming shortened V by 6 bases and J by 2 bases, and 14 bases separated the two germline ends. Germline CDR1 KGHSH, CDR2 LQKENI. The CDR3 sequence is 14 residues long. The CDR3 here is CASSSGSGTYEQYF. As DNA, the CDR3 is TGTGCCAGCTCGTCGGGATCAGGGACCTACGAGCAGTACTTC.

The V and J genes are TRBV12-5 and TRBJ2-7; D is unclear. With 6 bases removed from V and 5 bases from J, the gap between germline ends came to 14 bases. Germline CDR1 LGHNT, CDR2 FRNRAP. The CDR3 loop spans 13 amino acids. CDR3 loop: CASGNENPNEQYF. CDR3 in DNA: TGTGCTAGTGGAAATGAGAACCCCAACGAGCAGTACTTC.

This clonotype turned up a few times. DNA for the CDR3: TGTGCCATCAGTGACGCTGCTGAAGAGACCCAGTACTTC. Residues: CAISDAAEETQYF. The rearrangement joins TRBV10-3 to TRBJ2-5; D remains ambiguous. Germline V gene sequence: CDR1 ENHRY, CDR2 SYGVKD. The CDR3 length is 13 residues. Trimming cost V 3 bases and J 3 bases, with 8 bases left between them.

V is TRBV29-1 and J is TRBJ2-2, with 7 bases matching TRBD1. Germline V lookup: CDR1 SQVTM, CDR2 ANQGSEA. Trimming cost V 6 bases and J 8 bases; bases outside gene matches: 6. CDR3 size: 12 residues. The CDR3 loop is CSVRTGRGELFF. CDR3 in DNA: TGCAGCGTGCGGACAGGACGGGGGGAGCTGTTTTTT.

This clonotype was seen a handful of times. V and J are TRBV15 and TRBJ2-5, with unresolved D. With 6 bases removed from V and 5 bases from J, the gap between germline ends came to 7 bases. This CDR3 spans 11 amino acids. Germline V gene data show CDR1 as LNHNV and CDR2 as YYDKDF (reference sequence). CDR3 bases: TGTGCCACCAGGACCGGGGAGACCCAGTACTTC. It yields the protein CATRTGETQYF.

The chain links TRBV12-3 or TRBV12-4 to TRBJ2-7; 8 bases are shared with TRBD1. The J call could be wrong; TRBJ2-1 is a better fit for the DNA end. CDR3 length equals 18 residues. DNA of the CDR3: TGTGCCAGCAGTTCCCCTCTCGATGACAGGGGAACGGGGAATGAGCAGTTCTTC. Protein sequence: CASSSPLDDRGTGNEQFF.

This clonotype was picked up a small number of times. V is TRBV7-9 and J is TRBJ2-3; the D gene is possibly TRBD2 (6 bases). The germline V and J ends were trimmed by 11 bases and 2 bases, with 17 bases remaining between them. CDR1 and CDR2 (germline): SEHNR, FQNEAQ (reference sequence). The CDR3 is made up of 14 amino acids. In nucleotides, the CDR3 is TGTGCCGGCCGGGGGTCCCCAGACACAGATACGCAGTATTTT. Protein sequence: CAGRGSPDTDTQYF.

The genes are TRBV11-2 and TRBJ1-2, with 10 bases lining up with TRBD1. J was trimmed by 5 bases and V by 4 bases; bases with no gene match: 4. The germline gives CDR1 SGHAT, CDR2 FQNNGV. The CDR3 contains 14 residues. The CDR3 bases are TGTGCCAGCAGCTCTCCGGGACAGGGGTATGGCTACACCTTC. This translates into CASSSPGQGYGYTF.

V usage is TRBV6-5 and J usage is TRBJ1-2; possibly TRBD1 for D (5 bases). Germline-derived CDR1 and CDR2 are MNHEY and SVGAGI. This CDR3 region has 16 residues. V dropped 2 bases and J dropped 5 bases, with 18 bases sitting between them. The CDR3, as DNA: TGTGCCAGCAGTTACGTGCAGGGAATTTTAGGGTATGGCTACACCTTC. Residues: CASSYVQGILGYGYTF.

The rearrangement uses TRBV3-1 and TRBJ1-2, with 8 bases lining up with TRBD1. The CDR3 runs to 14 residues. CDR1 LGHDT and CDR2 YNNKEL come from the germline V gene (reference sequence). Germline trimming cut 6 bases from V and 7 bases from J; bases unmatched to any gene: 10. CDR3 DNA: TGTGCCAGCAGGGATACAGGGGGTAGGGTTGGCTACACCTTC. This encodes CASRDTGGRVGYTF. Variable domain in full (rest from reference TRBV3-1 and TRBJ1-2): DTAVSQTPKYLVTQMGNDKSIKCEQNLGHDTMYWYKQDSKKFLKIMFSYNNKELIINETVPNRFSPKSPDKAHLNLHINSLELGDSAVYFCASRDTGGRVGYTFGSGTRLTVV.

In DNA form, the CDR3 reads TGTGCCAGCAGTCCTCGGATCGGACAGACTATGGGTCTATCCGAGCAGTACTTC. This translates into CASSPRIGQTMGLSEQYF. The chain uses TRBV12-3 or TRBV12-4 and TRBJ2-5; the D gene is possibly TRBD1 (6 bases). The DNA end is a closer match to TRBJ2-7, so the J assignment may be wrong. The CDR3 runs to 18 residues.

The rearrangement joins TRBV9 to TRBJ2-1; 8 bases are a match to TRBD1. Trimming removed 3 bases from V and 8 bases from J; junction bases left unmatched: 4. The CDR3 loop spans 13 amino acids. From germline, CDR1 is SGDLS and CDR2 YYNGEE. CDR3 in DNA: TGTGCCAGCAGCGGGACAGGGCCATATGAGCAGTTCTTC. Translated, it gives CASSGTGPYEQFF.

This chain connects TRBV6-2 or TRBV6-3 to TRBJ2-7, with D possibly being TRBD2 (5 bases). The DNA end lines up better with TRBJ2-5; the J call may be wrong. Looked up from germline, CDR1 is MNHEY and CDR2 is SVGEGT. The CDR3 has 16 amino acids. CDR3 in DNA: TGTGCCAGCAGTTCCCCCCCGGCGCTGGGGAGAGAGACCCAGTACTTC. This encodes CASSSPPALGRETQYF.

V is TRBV7-3 and J is TRBJ2-5, with D possibly being TRBD1 or TRBD2 (5 bases each). This CDR3 region has 15 residues. From germline, CDR1 is SGHTA and CDR2 FQGTGA. V lost 5 bases, J lost 3 bases, and 16 bases lay in between. DNA of the CDR3: TGTGCCAGCAGCCCAAGGGGCCGGGGAAAAGAGACCCAGTACTTC. Protein product: CASSPRGRGKETQYF.

The genes are TRBV5-5 and TRBJ2-3; perhaps TRBD1 as D (7 bases). CDR3 length equals 16 residues. Deletions cut 2 bases from V and 3 bases from J, with 16 bases between. Per the germline V gene, CDR1 is SGHKS and CDR2 is YYEKEE (reference sequence). The CDR3 sequence is CASSLRSGGQTDTQYF. The CDR3 region has the DNA TGTGCCAGCAGCTTAAGGTCCGGGGGACAGACAGATACGCAGTATTTT.

The table lists this clonotype with a few counts. Here the CDR3 reads CSASPLQYQETQYF. CDR3 nucleotide sequence: TGCAGTGCTTCTCCATTACAGTATCAAGAGACCCAGTACTTC. The chain couples TRBV20-1 to TRBJ2-5; D is undetermined. The germline V gene encodes CDR1 DFQATT and CDR2 SNEGSKA (reference sequence). Between the trimmed V and J ends, which lost 5 bases and 2 bases, there was a span of 15 bases. CDR3 length: 14 residues.

The CDR3 bases are TGTGCCAGTAGTGTTAGCGGGAGAATCCACGAGCAGTACTTC. It translates to CASSVSGRIHEQYF. The chain couples TRBV19 to TRBJ2-1; 9 bases line up with TRBD2. The better agreement between TRBJ2-7 and the DNA end casts doubt on the J call. The germline gives CDR1 LNHDA, CDR2 SQIVND (reference sequence). The CDR3 totals 14 residues.

This chain joins TRBV5-1 and TRBJ2-1; TRBD2 agrees at 9 bases. This CDR3 contains 17 residues. Trimming removed 7 bases from V and 8 bases from J; junction bases left unmatched: 19. Germline V lookup: CDR1 SGHRS, CDR2 YFSETQ. The CDR3 DNA follows: TGCGCCAGCCGCCCCGCGGGGGGTAGCGGGAGAAGCGATGAGCAGTTCTTC. Its protein product is CASRPAGGSGRSDEQFF.

This clonotype was recorded a few times. One end of the junction is discordant with germline, which a read error may explain. This chain joins TRBV28 and TRBJ1-2; 9 nucleotides match TRBD1. Germline CDR1 and CDR2: MDHEN and SYDVKM. The CDR3 is 14 amino acids. DNA for the CDR3: TGTGTCAGCTGCCCAGACAGGGGGATTTATGGCTACACCTTC. As protein: CVSCPDRGIYGYTF.

The chain joins TRBV12-3 or TRBV12-4 to TRBJ1-1; D not certain. CDR3 length: 12 residues. Trimming removed 6 bases from V and 1 base from J, with 6 bases in between. The CDR3 DNA follows: TGTGCCAGCAGCTGGTGGAACACTGAAGCTTTCTTT. Protein: CASSWWNTEAFF.